The rows below give T cell receptor beta chains drawn from one sample of a study of T-cell reconstitution after alpha-beta-depleted transplantation in children. TCRdb recomputed calls from the PCR reads with MiXCR, one row per CDR3 protein. This table holds more than 90,000 distinct CDR3 sequences, 10% found once. This specimen was PBMCs, taken before TCRalphabeta/CD19-depleted stem cell transplant. The receptors originated from a boy between 2 and 15 years old with acute lymphoblastic leukemia, due to receive a stem cell transplant. CDR3s include the opening cysteine and the closing phenylalanine or tryptophan. D genes are given only for firm matches. Clone sizes are given selectively: once, few, many, or a class where the clone is expanded.

d_call clone_size j_call v_call cdr3_nt cdr3_aa
TRBD1 few TRBJ1-1 TRBV29-1 TGCAGCGTTGAACAGGGGGCGGACACTGAAGCTTTCTTT CSVEQGADTEAFF
NA NA TRBJ1-2 TRBV5-1 TGCGCCAGCAGCTTGAATGCAGGGTTCGACTATGGCTACACCTTC CASSLNAGFDYGYTF
NA many TRBJ2-5 TRBV7-6 TGTGCCAGCAGCTTAGTCGCAGAGACCCAGTACTTC CASSLVAETQYF
TRBD1 many TRBJ2-7 TRBV12-3/TRBV12-4 TGTGCCAGCAGCCCCAGGGGGCCCGGATTCCACGAGCAGTACTTC CASSPRGPGFHEQYF
TRBD2 few TRBJ2-7 TRBV14 TGTGCCAGCAGCGCCGGACTAGCAAGCGAGCAGTACTTC CASSAGLASEQYF
TRBD1 few TRBJ2-1 TRBV5-4 TGTGCCAGCAGCTTCTCTGGACAGGGTATCAATGAGCAGTTCTTC CASSFSGQGINEQFF
NA NA TRBJ2-1 TRBV20-1 TGCAGTGCTAGAGGGGTCCTAGACAATGAGCAGTTCTTC CSARGVLDNEQFF
TRBD2 many TRBJ2-5 TRBV10-3 TGTGCCATCAGTGGGTCCGGGACTAGCGATCTGTACCAAGAGACCCAGTACTTC CAISGSGTSDLYQETQYF
NA few TRBJ1-1 TRBV10-3 TGTGCCATCAGTGACAGTAACACTGAAGCTTTCTTT CAISDSNTEAFF
NA NA TRBJ2-3 TRBV20-1 TGCAGTGCTACGACAGCTAGCACAGATACGCAGTATTTT CSATTASTDTQYF